Below, one T cell receptor beta chain is given with its context. The antigen remains unidentified. The sample is drawn from a study of vaccination effects on CD4 cells after COVID-19. Whole-study context: Two recovered convalescent patients were sampled 16 days and one week pre-vaccination.

Sequencing was performed with immunoSEQ multiplex PCR; in TCRdb, only in-frame clones are kept and a portion is missing. The sample includes approximately 29,000 clones, approximately 70% of them seen just once. CDR3 length equals 15 residues. Germline V gives CDR1 MNHEY, CDR2 SVGAGI. With V trimmed by 6 bases and J by 6 bases, 13 bases remained unmatched. Before sequencing took place, the ViraFEST assay used viral peptide pools to expand antigen-specific CD4+ T cells. The authors isolated CD4+ T cells after around 11 days of culture. SARS-CoV-2 infection was confirmed by PCR in the person between March and December 2020. Each culture well received a few million PBMC. These cells were then cultured in IMDM with 7.5 to 10 IU/ml IL-2 and around 10 ug/ml peptides. Half of the medium was exchanged for IL-2 medium on both days 3 and 7.

The J gene is TRBJ2-7, the V gene TRBV6-5, with 8 bases that match TRBD2. The sample was CD4+ T cells from PBMCs cultured with a peptide pool, taken before COVID-19 vaccination. The origin of this receptor is a human donor who had a prior SARS-CoV-2 infection. The CDR3 sequence: CASRRKSGSRGEQYF. The CDR3, as DNA: TGTGCCAGCAGGAGAAAAAGCGGGAGTCGTGGCGAGCAGTACTTC.